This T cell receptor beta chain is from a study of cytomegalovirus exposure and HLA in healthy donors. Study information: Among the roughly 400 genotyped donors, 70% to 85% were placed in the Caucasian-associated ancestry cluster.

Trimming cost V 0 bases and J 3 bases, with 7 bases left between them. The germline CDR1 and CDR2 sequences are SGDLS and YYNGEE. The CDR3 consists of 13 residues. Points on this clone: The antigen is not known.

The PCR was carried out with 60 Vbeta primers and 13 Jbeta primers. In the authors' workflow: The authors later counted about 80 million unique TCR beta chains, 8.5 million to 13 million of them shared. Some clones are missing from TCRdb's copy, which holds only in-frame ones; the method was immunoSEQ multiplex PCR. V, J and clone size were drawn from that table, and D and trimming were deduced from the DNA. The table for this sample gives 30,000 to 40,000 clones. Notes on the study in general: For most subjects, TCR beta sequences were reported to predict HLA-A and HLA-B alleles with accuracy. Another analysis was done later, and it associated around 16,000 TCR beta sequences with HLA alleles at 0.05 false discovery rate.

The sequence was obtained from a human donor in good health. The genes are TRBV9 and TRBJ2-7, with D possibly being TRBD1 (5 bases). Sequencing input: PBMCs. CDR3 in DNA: TGTGCCAGCAGCGTAGAGCAGGGCTACGAGCAGTACTTC. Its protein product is CASSVEQGYEQYF. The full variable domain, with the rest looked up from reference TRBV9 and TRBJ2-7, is DSGVTQTPKHLITATGQRVTLRCSPRSGDLSVYWYQQSLDQGLQFLIQYYNGEERAKGNILERFSAQQFPDLHSELNLSSLELGDSALYFCASSVEQGYEQYFGPGTRLTVT.